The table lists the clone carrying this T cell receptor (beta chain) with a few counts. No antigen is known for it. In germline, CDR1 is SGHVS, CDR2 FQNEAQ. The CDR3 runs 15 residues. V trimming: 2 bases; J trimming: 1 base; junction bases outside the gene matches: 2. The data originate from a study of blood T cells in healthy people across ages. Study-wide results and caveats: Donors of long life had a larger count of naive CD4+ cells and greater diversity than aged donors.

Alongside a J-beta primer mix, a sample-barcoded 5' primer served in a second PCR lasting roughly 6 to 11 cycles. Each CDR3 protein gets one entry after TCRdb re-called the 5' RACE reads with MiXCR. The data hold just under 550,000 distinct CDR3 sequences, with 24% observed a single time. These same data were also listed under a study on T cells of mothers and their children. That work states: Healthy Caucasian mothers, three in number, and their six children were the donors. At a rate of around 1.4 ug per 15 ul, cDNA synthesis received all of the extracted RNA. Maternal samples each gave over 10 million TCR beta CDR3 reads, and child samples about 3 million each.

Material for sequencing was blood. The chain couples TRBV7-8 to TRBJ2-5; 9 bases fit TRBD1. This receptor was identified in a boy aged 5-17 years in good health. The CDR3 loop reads CASSLRDRAQETQYF. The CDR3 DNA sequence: TGTGCCAGCAGCTTAAGGGACAGGGCCCAAGAGACCCAGTACTTC.